The next 20 T cell receptor beta chains were all read from a single sample in a study of OX40 agonist ivuxolimab in advanced cancers. Libraries were prepared by immunoSEQ multiplex PCR; TCRdb keeps only in-frame clonotypes and omits some of them. The sample holds roughly 49,000 clones, 60% to 80% seen once. The input for sequencing was CD4+ or CD8+ T cells sorted from blood, taken in a trial of the OX40 agonist ivuxolimab. The receptors originated from an adult with an advanced solid tumor such as melanoma, head and neck, liver or kidney cancer.

This rearrangement joins TRBV2 to TRBJ2-2; no reliable D call. CDR1 is SNHLY, CDR2 FYNNEI, per germline. The CDR3 has 12 amino acids. V was pared by 6 bases and J by 1 base, with 3 bases between. The CDR3 is CASRGNTGELFF. The CDR3 bases are TGTGCCAGCAGGGGGAACACCGGGGAGCTGTTTTTT.

The chain couples TRBV6-1 to TRBJ1-6, with a weak D call TRBD1 (5 bases). V lost 2 bases and J lost 5, with 10 bases in between. This CDR3 contains 15 residues. Germline V lookup: CDR1 MNHNS, CDR2 SASEGT. CDR3 sequence: CASSEIGGDNSPLHF. The CDR3 nucleotides read TGTGCCAGCAGTGAAATAGGAGGGGATAATTCACCCCTCCACTTT.

The chain joins TRBV6-5 to TRBJ2-7, with D hard to call. The CDR3 has 14 amino acids. V was clipped by 11 bases and J by 0 bases, with 17 bases between them. In germline, CDR1 is MNHEY, CDR2 SVGAGI. CDR3 amino acids: CAVKLSQTSYEQYF. The CDR3, as DNA: TGTGCCGTAAAGTTGTCACAGACCTCCTACGAGCAGTACTTC.

This clone is a singleton in its sample. The chain uses TRBV7-2 and TRBJ2-7, with 7 nucleotides matching TRBD2. V shed 7 bases and J 3 bases; nucleotides not matched to a gene: 12. There are 15 residues in the CDR3. Germline-derived CDR1 and CDR2 are SGHTA and FQGNSA. The CDR3 sequence: CASMRGVGGSYEQYF. In DNA, the CDR3 is TGTGCCAGCATGCGAGGGGTAGGCGGGAGCTACGAGCAGTACTTC. The full variable domain, completed using reference TRBV7-2 and TRBJ2-7, is GAGVSQSPSNKVTEKGKDVELRCDPISGHTALYWYRQSLGQGLEFLIYFQGNSAPDKSGLPSDRFSAERTGGSVSTLTIQRTQQEDSAVYLCASMRGVGGSYEQYFGPGTRLTVT.

The gene calls are TRBV7-2 and TRBJ2-3; 8 nucleotides match TRBD2. The CDR3 totals 14 residues. Germline CDR1 SGHTA, CDR2 FQGNSA. The J segment lost 2 bases and the V segment lost 4 bases, leaving 2 bases of the junction unmatched. CDR3 sequence: CASSSGLVTDTQYF. The CDR3 DNA reads as TGTGCCAGCAGCTCGGGACTAGTCACAGATACGCAGTATTTT.

The chain has TRBV30 and TRBJ1-2; D ambiguous. Per the germline V gene, CDR1 is GTSNPN and CDR2 is SVGIG (reference sequence). The V and J ends lost 0 bases and 4 bases respectively, with 15 bases between them. There are 15 residues in the CDR3. CDR3 region: CAWSVNVGVFYGYTF. CDR3 DNA: TGTGCCTGGAGTGTTAATGTTGGGGTTTTCTATGGCTACACCTTC.

The chain uses TRBV29-1 and TRBJ2-3; 14 bases match TRBD2. The length of the CDR3 is 16 residues. The germline CDR1 and CDR2 sequences are SQVTM and ANQGSEA. The V gene end was trimmed by 4 bases and the J gene end by 3 bases; junction bases not matched to a gene: 6. In nucleotides, the CDR3 is TGCAGCGTTGCCCGACTAGCGGGAGGGGGAACAGATACGCAGTATTTT. Translation: CSVARLAGGGTDTQYF.

This clone was observed a few times. This chain connects TRBV5-1 to TRBJ1-2; TRBD1 matches at 7 bases. V lost 4 bases and J lost 2; bases outside the gene matches: 5. CDR1 is SGHRS and CDR2 is YFSETQ in the germline V gene. The CDR3 length is 14 residues. The CDR3 protein is CASSLGTVNYGYTF. CDR3 in DNA: TGCGCCAGCAGCCTAGGGACAGTCAACTATGGCTACACCTTC.

V gene TRBV5-6 combines with J gene TRBJ2-5; D is ambiguous. With 6 bases removed from V and 3 bases from J, the gap between germline ends came to 21 bases. CDR1 and CDR2 (germline): SGHDT, YYEEEE. This CDR3 is 16 amino acids long. The CDR3 DNA sequence: TGTGCCAGCACACCATCTGAGTGGACCCCCAAAGAGACCCAGTACTTC. As protein: CASTPSEWTPKETQYF.

The V gene is TRBV10-1, the J gene TRBJ1-1; possibly TRBD1 for D (5 bases). The CDR3 is 14 amino acids. V lost 0 bases to trimming and J lost 4 bases, with 9 bases between them. CDR1 and CDR2 (germline): WNHNN, SYGVQD (reference sequence). The CDR3 coding sequence is TGCGCCAGCAGTGAGTCGTTACAGGCCACTGAAGCTTTCTTT. It specifies CASSESLQATEAFF.

The gene calls are TRBV19 and TRBJ1-1; D is undetermined. Germline CDR1 is LNHDA and CDR2 is SQIVND (reference sequence). This CDR3 region has 14 residues. V lost 0 bases and J 2 bases, leaving 7 bases between the germline ends. DNA for the CDR3: TGTGCCAGTAGTATAGACAGAAAAAACACTGAAGCTTTCTTT. It translates to CASSIDRKNTEAFF.

As regards this clone: One end of the junction fails to match germline, which may point to a read error. The same CDR3 is also encoded by other DNA sequences in this sample. The chain couples TRBV2 to TRBJ2-7; tentative D call: TRBD2 (6 bases). Germline V gives CDR1 SNHLY, CDR2 FYNNEI. The CDR3 is 15 amino acids. Here the CDR3 DNA reads TGTGCCAGCACTCAACTAGCCCAAAGCTCCTACGAGCAGTACTTT. This sequence encodes CASTQLAQSSYEQYF.

The chain combines TRBV29-1 with TRBJ2-5; D unresolved. The CDR3 is made up of 13 amino acids. V lost 7 bases to trimming and J lost 5 bases, with 17 bases between them. The germline V gene has CDR1 SQVTM and CDR2 ANQGSEA. CDR3 coding DNA: TGCAGCGCCCACACCGGCCCCTCGGAGACCCAGTACTTC. Amino acids: CSAHTGPSETQYF. The whole variable domain, filled in from reference TRBV29-1 and TRBJ2-5, reads SAVISQKPSRDICQRGTSLTIQCQVDSQVTMMFWYRQQPGQSLTLIATANQGSEATYESGFVIDKFPISRPNLTFSTLTVSNMSPEDSSIYLCSAHTGPSETQYFGPGTRLLVL.

This chain joins TRBV7-2 and TRBJ1-4; D is ambiguous. This CDR3 is built from 15 residues. Per germline, CDR1 SGHTA and CDR2 FQGNSA. The V end lost 1 base, the J end lost 7 bases, and 13 bases lay between the germline ends. This chain's CDR3 is CASSLDLTSLEKLFF. In DNA, the CDR3 is TGTGCCAGCAGCTTAGATCTCACGAGTCTTGAAAAACTGTTTTTT.

This chain links TRBV29-1 with TRBJ1-5; TRBD1 is a possible D gene (5 bases). Germline V gene data show CDR1 as SQVTM and CDR2 as ANQGSEA. V lost 6 bases to trimming and J lost 4 bases, with 16 bases between them. The CDR3 contains 14 residues. The CDR3 DNA follows: TGCAGCGTCCGCCAGGGAGCCTCAAATCAGCCCCAGCATTTT. It encodes CSVRQGASNQPQHF.

The chain carries TRBV11-2 and TRBJ2-7; D may be TRBD1 (5 bases). From germline, CDR1 is SGHAT and CDR2 FQNNGV. V lost 5 bases and J lost 6, with 17 bases in between. This CDR3 has 14 amino acids. As DNA, the CDR3 is TGTGCCAGCAGCGCGACCCCCCAGGGTGGCGAGCAGTACTTC. Translation gives CASSATPQGGEQYF.

The chain employs TRBV7-9 and TRBJ2-5; D is possibly TRBD1 or TRBD2 (5 bases each). Germline assignment: CDR1 SEHNR and CDR2 FQNEAQ (reference sequence). The CDR3 extends over 13 amino acids. The V end lost 9 bases, the J end lost 3 bases, and 14 bases lay between the germline ends. CDR3 DNA sequence: TGTGCCAGTAACGAGGGGATGGAAGAGACCCAGTACTTC. It encodes CASNEGMEETQYF. The whole variable domain, filled in from reference TRBV7-9 and TRBJ2-5, reads DTGVSQNPRHKITKRGQNVTFRCDPISEHNRLYWYRQTLGQGPEFLTYFQNEAQLEKSRLLSDRFSAERPKGSFSTLEIQRTEQGDSAMYLCASNEGMEETQYFGPGTRLLVL.

This clone was observed a handful of times. This chain uses TRBV5-4 with TRBJ2-7; D ambiguous. In germline, CDR1 is SGHNT, CDR2 YYREEE (reference sequence). The CDR3 covers 13 residues. The V end lost 3 bases, the J end lost 2 bases, and 9 bases lay between the germline ends. The CDR3 sequence is CASSSDPPYEQYF. DNA for the CDR3: TGTGCCAGCAGCTCCGACCCCCCCTACGAGCAGTACTTC.

This rearrangement joins TRBV19 to TRBJ2-1, with D perhaps being TRBD1 or TRBD2 (5 bases each). The CDR3 loop spans 14 amino acids. Germline V gene data show CDR1 as LNHDA and CDR2 as SQIVND (reference sequence). V lost 8 bases and J lost 6, with 17 bases in between. CDR3 loop: CASALITGANEQFF. The CDR3 DNA follows: TGTGCCAGTGCTTTAATCACCGGGGCCAATGAGCAGTTCTTC.

The J gene is TRBJ2-7, the V gene TRBV6-1, with D hard to call. The CDR3 totals 12 residues. V dropped 5 bases and J dropped 2 bases, with 7 bases sitting between them. The V gene's germline CDR1 is MNHNS and CDR2 SASEGT. The CDR3 reads CASSQIAYEQYF. CDR3 coding DNA: TGTGCCAGCAGTCAGATAGCCTACGAGCAGTACTTC.